This is a list of T cell receptor beta chains from one sample in a study of T-cell reconstitution after alpha-beta-depleted transplantation in children. MiXCR, run by TCRdb on the PCR reads, gives a single entry per CDR3 protein. The profile shows about 220,000 distinct CDR3 sequences, under 20% of them singletons. The starting material was PBMCs, mostly from graft donor cells, obtained 360 days after TCRalphabeta/CD19-depleted stem cell transplant. The receptors here all came from a male patient between 2 and 10 years old who had a stem cell transplant for acute lymphoblastic leukemia, so the T cells may come from the graft donor. The CDR3 runs from the conserved cysteine through the conserved F or W. D genes are given only for firm matches. Clone sizes are given selectively: once, few, many, or a class where the clone is expanded.

d_call,j_call,clone_size,v_call,cdr3_aa,cdr3_nt
NA,TRBJ2-7,NA,TRBV5-1,CASSLAITPDEQYF,TGCGCCAGCAGCTTGGCTATTACTCCGGATGAGCAGTACTTC
NA,TRBJ2-1,few,TRBV21-1,CASSKVRAGAGDEQFF,TGTGCCAGCAGCAAAGTACGCGCAGGCGCCGGCGATGAGCAGTTCTTC
TRBD1,TRBJ2-7,NA,TRBV9,CASSPGQGAYEQYF,TGTGCCAGCAGCCCCGGACAGGGAGCCTACGAGCAGTACTTC
TRBD2,TRBJ2-5,few,TRBV7-2,CASSLGPLAEETQYF,TGTGCCAGCAGCTTAGGTCCTCTAGCGGAAGAGACCCAGTACTTC
TRBD2,TRBJ2-5,NA,TRBV29-1,CSVSGTTLQETQYF,TGCAGCGTATCCGGGACTACGCTCCAAGAGACCCAGTACTTC
TRBD1,TRBJ1-1,NA,TRBV2,CAGRLTGTETNTEAFF,TGTGCCGGGCGTCTGACAGGGACGGAAACAAACACTGAAGCTTTCTTT
TRBD2,TRBJ2-7,few,TRBV7-2,CASSPLVAGSSYEQYF,TGTGCCAGCAGCCCCCTGGTAGCGGGGTCCTCCTACGAGCAGTACTTC
TRBD2,TRBJ2-5,few,TRBV7-2,CASSSTSGGALKTQYF,TGTGCCAGCAGCTCGACTAGCGGGGGGGCCTTGAAGACCCAGTACTTC
NA,TRBJ2-4,few,TRBV7-2,CASSQTGGLLNIQYF,TGTGCCAGCAGCCAAACAGGCGGACTTCTGAACATTCAGTACTTC
NA,TRBJ1-1,few,TRBV11-3,CASSAGPMNTEAFF,TGTGCCAGCAGCGCGGGGCCCATGAACACTGAAGCTTTCTTT
NA,TRBJ1-3,few,TRBV10-3,CAISADSGNTIYF,TGTGCCATCAGTGCCGACAGTGGAAACACCATATATTTT
NA,TRBJ2-7,many,TRBV19,CASSIDPSGAYEQYF,TGTGCCAGTAGTATCGATCCCTCAGGGGCCTACGAGCAGTACTTC
NA,TRBJ2-5,few,TRBV12-3/TRBV12-4,CASSAGRQETQYF,TGTGCCAGCAGTGCAGGGAGACAAGAGACCCAGTACTTC
TRBD1,TRBJ2-1,few,TRBV19,CASSGGDRGNEQFF,TGTGCCAGTAGTGGGGGGGACAGGGGGAATGAGCAGTTCTTC
TRBD1,TRBJ2-6,NA,TRBV27,CASSSPGQGAAGANVLTF,TGTGCCAGCAGTTCGCCGGGACAGGGGGCGGCTGGGGCCAACGTCCTGACTTTC
NA,TRBJ2-1,NA,TRBV20-1,CSARETSNEQFF,TGCAGTGCTAGAGAAACTTCCAATGAGCAGTTCTTC
NA,TRBJ2-2,NA,TRBV6-2/TRBV6-3,CASSYSGRVNTGELFF,TGTGCCAGCAGTTACTCTGGGCGGGTAAACACCGGGGAGCTGTTTTTT
NA,TRBJ2-2,NA,TRBV18,CASSPPSFTGELFF,TGTGCCAGCTCACCACCGTCGTTCACCGGGGAGCTGTTTTTT
NA,TRBJ1-2,NA,TRBV11-2,CASSLARGLPPYGYTF,TGTGCCAGCAGCTTAGCCAGGGGCTTGCCCCCCTATGGCTACACCTTC
NA,TRBJ2-3,few,TRBV4-3,CASSQEGITNTQYF,TGCGCCAGCAGCCAAGAAGGAATCACGAATACGCAGTATTTT
TRBD1,TRBJ2-7,once,TRBV30,CAWSVGTGGFYEQYF,TGTGCCTGGAGTGTGGGGACAGGGGGCTTCTACGAGCAGTACTTC
NA,TRBJ1-4,NA,TRBV12-3/TRBV12-4,CASSFGTGRDEKLFF,TGTGCCAGCAGTTTCGGCACAGGGAGGGATGAAAAACTGTTTTTT
NA,TRBJ2-7,NA,TRBV12-3/TRBV12-4,CASTQGGISAYEQYF,TGTGCCAGCACCCAAGGTGGGATCTCAGCCTACGAGCAGTACTTC
TRBD1,TRBJ2-7,NA,TRBV12-3/TRBV12-4,CASSLKGQGFYEQYF,TGTGCCAGCAGTCTAAAGGGACAGGGGTTCTACGAGCAGTACTTC
NA,TRBJ1-3,NA,TRBV5-1,CASSLDSAGAGNTIYF,TGCGCCAGCAGCTTGGACTCCGCAGGGGCTGGAAACACCATATATTTT